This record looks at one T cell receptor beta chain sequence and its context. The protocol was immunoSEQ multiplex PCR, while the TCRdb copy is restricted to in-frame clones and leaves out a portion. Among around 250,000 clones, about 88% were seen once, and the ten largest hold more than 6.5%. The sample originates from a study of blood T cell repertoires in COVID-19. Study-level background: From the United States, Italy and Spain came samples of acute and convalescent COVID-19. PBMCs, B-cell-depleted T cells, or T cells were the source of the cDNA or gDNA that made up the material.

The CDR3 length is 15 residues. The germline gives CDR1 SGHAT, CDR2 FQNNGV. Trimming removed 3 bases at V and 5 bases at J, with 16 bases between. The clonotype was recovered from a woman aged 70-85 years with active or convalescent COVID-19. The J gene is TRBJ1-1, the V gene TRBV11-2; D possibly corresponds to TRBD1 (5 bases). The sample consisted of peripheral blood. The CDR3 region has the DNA TGTGCCAGCAGCTTTTTATTCCGGGGGGGTACTGAAGCTTTCTTT. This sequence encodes CASSFLFRGGTEAFF.